A single sample gave rise to the 10 T cell receptor beta chains below, sequenced in a study of a mutant IDH1 vaccine in newly diagnosed glioma. Time point reported: week 47, end of study. Every vaccination contained 300 ug of the mutant IDH1 20-mer peptide and was paired with topical imiquimod. Measured with immunoSEQ multiplex PCR; TCRdb has only the in-frame clones, and not every one. The sample records around 65,000 clones, roughly four fifths being singletons. For these receptors, no antigen is known. The source material was PBMCs, sampled from a glioma patient whose treatment included an IDH1 peptide vaccine. The receptors were gathered from a young man with glioma.

This clone came up once. The J gene is TRBJ1-1, the V gene TRBV7-9, with D perhaps TRBD1 (5 bases). Germline CDR1 reads SEHNR; CDR2 reads FQNEAQ (reference sequence). The V end was cut by 7 bases, the J end by 0 bases, with 18 bases between. The CDR3 totals 16 residues. The CDR3 nucleotides read TGTGCCAGCATCCCCCAAACGGGGGTCTTGAACACTGAAGCTTTCTTT. This translates into CASIPQTGVLNTEAFF. The variable domain in full, completed from reference TRBV7-9 and TRBJ1-1, reads DTGVSQNPRHKITKRGQNVTFRCDPISEHNRLYWYRQTLGQGPEFLTYFQNEAQLEKSRLLSDRFSAERPKGSFSTLEIQRTEQGDSAMYLCASIPQTGVLNTEAFFGQGTRLTVV.

The chain recombines TRBV19 with TRBJ2-7, with D perhaps matching TRBD1 or TRBD2 (5 bases each). Trimming stripped 3 bases from V and 0 bases from J, with 21 bases between. Germline V gene data show CDR1 as LNHDA and CDR2 as SQIVND (reference sequence). The CDR3 contains 18 residues. CDR3 residues: CASSISGTAFGSSYEQYF. CDR3 sequence (DNA): TGTGCCAGTAGTATTTCCGGGACGGCCTTTGGGAGCTCCTACGAGCAGTACTTC.

This rearrangement joins TRBV19 to TRBJ1-1; no definite D call. The V and J ends lost 9 bases and 1 base respectively, with 15 bases between them. CDR3 length: 14 amino acids. The germline V gene has CDR1 LNHDA and CDR2 SQIVND (reference sequence). The CDR3 loop is CASPSEQSNTEAFF. As DNA, the CDR3 is TGTGCCAGCCCCTCGGAACAGTCGAACACTGAAGCTTTCTTT.

Concerning this clone: The same CDR3 is also encoded by other DNA sequences in this sample. The chain's CDR3 is CASSRDRGYGYTF. The CDR3 DNA follows: TGTGCCAGCAGTAGGGACAGGGGATATGGCTACACCTTC. The chain recombines TRBV6-5 with TRBJ1-2, with 10 bases aligning to TRBD1. The CDR3 contains 13 residues. Germline assignment: CDR1 MNHEY and CDR2 SVGAGI. V was pared by 5 bases and J by 5 bases, with 2 bases of the junction left unmatched.

The chain recombines TRBV19 with TRBJ2-3; D unresolved. The CDR3 is 19 residues long. Germline lookup yields CDR1 LNHDA and CDR2 SQIVND (reference sequence). Trimming pared 2 bases from V and 0 bases from J, leaving 21 bases between. The DNA of the CDR3 is TGTGCCAGTAGTATAAAACCCACCCCAGGAAAAAATAGCACAGATACGCAGTATTTT. As protein: CASSIKPTPGKNSTDTQYF.

This clone was seen only a few times. The chain uses TRBV9 and TRBJ1-2; no definite D call. V was trimmed by 1 base and J by 4 bases, leaving 8 bases between them. This CDR3 is 13 amino acids long. Germline V CDR1 and CDR2: SGDLS, YYNGEE. The CDR3 region has the DNA TGTGCCAGCAGCGTAAGCGGGCCCTATGGCTACACCTTC. It codes for CASSVSGPYGYTF.

This rearrangement joins TRBV5-1 to TRBJ1-2; no clear D gene. The CDR3 sequence is 14 residues long. The germline CDR1 and CDR2 sequences are SGHRS and YFSETQ. V shed 4 bases and J shed 7 bases, with 17 bases lying between them. Written as DNA, the CDR3 is TGCGCCAGCAGCATAACCCCTCAGGAGGGTGGCTACACCTTC. The encoded protein is CASSITPQEGGYTF.

This chain uses TRBV10-2 with TRBJ2-7; 12 bases agree with TRBD1. The V and J ends lost 7 bases and 5 bases, in that order; junction bases with no gene match: 9. Looked up from germline, CDR1 is WSHSY and CDR2 is SAAADI. This CDR3 region has 15 residues. The CDR3 nucleotides read TGCGCCAGCAAGACTCCGGGACAGGGGGCCCACGAGCAGTACTTC. This codes for CASKTPGQGAHEQYF.

The chain combines TRBV5-1 with TRBJ2-2, with D tentatively TRBD1 or TRBD2 (6 bases each). Germline values: CDR1 SGHRS, CDR2 YFSETQ. This CDR3 region has 15 residues. The V end was cut by 7 bases, the J end by 0 bases, with 13 bases between. CDR3 loop: CASSPGAANTGELFF. The CDR3 DNA reads as TGCGCCAGCTCCCCGGGGGCAGCGAACACCGGGGAGCTGTTTTTT.

The chain links TRBV27 to TRBJ2-5; 11 bases fit TRBD2. The CDR3 loop spans 18 amino acids. The germline V gene encodes CDR1 MNHEY and CDR2 SMNVEV (reference sequence). The V and J ends lost 6 bases and 10 bases, in that order; junction bases with no gene match: 22. Written as DNA, the CDR3 is TGTGCCAGCAGGAGAAAGGGATTAGGACTAGCGGGCGAACGGGACCAGTACTTC. It codes for CASRRKGLGLAGERDQYF.